This T cell receptor (beta chain) was obtained from a study of cytomegalovirus exposure and HLA in healthy donors. Study information: Among approximately 400 genotyped donors, around 80% fell in the Caucasian-associated ancestry cluster. Study observations and caveats: Segments of the TCR beta V type were, in most cases, productive about 87% or about 30% of the time in an earlier analysis. 150 or so TCR beta chains were listed as cytomegalovirus-associated.

The CDR3 sequence is 15 residues long. Per the germline V gene, CDR1 is SGHAT and CDR2 is FQNNGV. The V and J ends lost 4 bases and 5 bases, in that order; junction bases with no gene match: 5. About this clone: Its specificity is unknown.

60 Vbeta and 13 Jbeta primers were used in PCR. Measured with immunoSEQ multiplex PCR; TCRdb has only the in-frame clones, and not every one. The sample carries fewer than 120,000 clones, 60% to 85% recorded once. Sequenced: PBMCs. The chain carries TRBV11-2 and TRBJ2-3, with 11 bases identical to TRBD2. The receptor was derived from a woman aged 60-75 years in good health and CMV-seropositive. The CDR3 DNA follows: TGTGCCAGCAGCTCACTAGCGGGAGTAGGAGATACGCAGTATTTT. As protein: CASSSLAGVGDTQYF. Full variable domain (remainder filled in from reference TRBV11-2 and TRBJ2-3): EAGVAQSPRYKIIEKRQSVAFWCNPISGHATLYWYQQILGQGPKLLIQFQNNGVVDDSQLPKDRFSAERLKGVDSTLKIQPAKLEDSAVYLCASSSLAGVGDTQYFGPGTRLTVL.